This T cell receptor (beta chain) emerged from a study of CDR3 diversity in severe acne (dated by TCRdb to about 2019). For this clonotype: Its antigen is not yet known. Given the absence of the conserved phenylalanine or tryptophan at the CDR3 end, a read error is likely.

The library was produced with PCR. The listed sequencing device is Illumina HiSeq 2000. In TCRdb, the public reads were trimmed at Q25 with fastp and aligned with MiXCR, with productive beta chains retained. Each record represents a unique CDR3 protein, reported with the most common genes and DNA among its rows. The sample table shows roughly 100,000 distinct CDR3 sequences, and roughly 51% are seen once. Clones ranked in the top ten supply around 11% of the sample. V loses 1 base at its end and J loses 10 bases; junction bases beyond the gene matches: 11. A total of 15 residues make up the CDR3, ends included. Only the CDR3 portion is preserved as DNA: 45 bases, with reading frame beginning at the first base. From a lookup of the germline V gene, CDR1 and CDR2 are SGHTA and FQGNSA.

Input material: blood. The rearrangement joined TRBV7-2 to TRBJ2-3; 7 nucleotides in the junction match TRBD2. The TCR was taken from a male donor with acne. The encoded CDR3 is CASSLVLAATDAQYY. The DNA sequence is given as TGTGCCAGCAGCTTAGTCCTAGCGGCCACGGATGCGCAGTATTAT.